The 14 T cell receptor beta chains listed next were all sequenced from one sample in a study of blood T cell repertoires in COVID-19. Generated by immunoSEQ multiplex PCR, the TCRdb table keeps only in-frame clones and is missing some. The sample includes some 240,000 clones, approximately 85% of them seen just once. Source material: peripheral blood. The source is a woman aged 70-85 years with COVID-19, enrolled during active disease.

CDR3 in DNA: TGCAGCGTTGACGACAGGTCTCCGTGGGGCTACACCTTC. Residues: CSVDDRSPWGYTF. The rearrangement uses TRBV29-1 and TRBJ1-2; maybe TRBD1 (6 bases). CDR3 length: 13 amino acids. CDR1 is SQVTM, CDR2 ANQGSEA, per germline. V shed 3 bases and J shed 8 bases, with 16 bases lying between them.

The CDR3 DNA follows: TGTGCCACCAGCAGAGATGTGCGGACAACGAACACCGGGGAGCTGTTTTTT. Protein product: CATSRDVRTTNTGELFF. The chain combines TRBV15 with TRBJ2-2, with D perhaps TRBD1 (5 bases). The CDR3 loop spans 17 amino acids. Germline CDR1 reads LNHNV; CDR2 reads YYDKDF (reference sequence). V dropped 0 bases and J dropped 0 bases, with 11 bases sitting between them.

This chain joins TRBV11-2 and TRBJ1-2; TRBD1 agrees at 9 bases. Trimming took 6 bases from V and 5 from J; bases not matched to a gene: 4. The CDR3 contains 13 residues. Germline V gene lookup returns CDR1 SGHAT and CDR2 FQNNGV. The CDR3 region is CASRDRGRYGYTF. In nucleotides, the CDR3 is TGTGCCAGCAGGGACAGGGGTCGGTATGGCTACACCTTC.

J is TRBJ1-6 and V is TRBV9; D gene uncertain. From germline, CDR1 is SGDLS and CDR2 YYNGEE. Trimming removed 3 bases from V and 0 bases from J, with 13 bases in between. This CDR3 spans 17 amino acids. The CDR3 region is CASSGVHSSSYNSPLHF. The CDR3 region has the DNA TGTGCCAGCAGCGGAGTCCACTCGAGCTCCTATAATTCACCCCTCCACTTT. Full variable domain (missing parts from reference TRBV9 and TRBJ1-6): DSGVTQTPKHLITATGQRVTLRCSPRSGDLSVYWYQQSLDQGLQFLIQYYNGEERAKGNILERFSAQQFPDLHSELNLSSLELGDSALYFCASSGVHSSSYNSPLHFGNGTRLTVT.

V is TRBV30 and J is TRBJ1-1; 8 nucleotides align to TRBD1. This CDR3 comprises 14 residues. Unmatched junction bases numbered 6, after V lost 3 bases and J lost 3 bases. Germline V gene data show CDR1 as GTSNPN and CDR2 as SVGIG (reference sequence). The CDR3 loop is CAWRPGQGYTEAFF. The DNA of the CDR3 is TGTGCCTGGAGACCCGGACAGGGCTACACTGAAGCTTTCTTT. Complete variable domain (other parts from reference TRBV30 and TRBJ1-1): SQTIHQWPATLVQPVGSPLSLECTVEGTSNPNLYWYRQAAGRGLQLLFYSVGIGQISSEVPQNLSASRPQDRQFILSSKKLLLSDSGFYLCAWRPGQGYTEAFFGQGTRLTVV.

V usage is TRBV3-1 (or the pseudogene TRBV3-2) and J usage is TRBJ1-2, with D perhaps matching TRBD1 (6 bases). Trimming stripped 0 bases from V and 4 bases from J, with 15 bases between. The CDR3 loop spans 16 amino acids. Germline-derived CDR1 and CDR2 are LGHDT and YNNKEL (reference sequence). This chain's CDR3 is CASSQEGVTGRYGYTF. The CDR3 DNA follows: TGTGCCAGCAGCCAAGAAGGAGTGACAGGCCGCTATGGCTACACCTTC.

The chain couples TRBV5-1 to TRBJ1-1, with D uncertain. The CDR3 extends over 15 amino acids. With 0 bases removed from V and 1 base from J, the gap between germline ends came to 10 bases. Looked up from germline, CDR1 is SGHRS and CDR2 is YFSETQ. The CDR3 DNA sequence: TGCGCCAGCAGCTTGGAGCCGGGGAAGAACACTGAAGCTTTCTTT. Translation: CASSLEPGKNTEAFF.

The V and J genes are TRBV5-1 and TRBJ1-2; D may be TRBD1 (5 bases). The CDR3 length is 15 residues. Germline V gives CDR1 SGHRS, CDR2 YFSETQ. V was shortened by 2 bases and J by 1 base, with 12 bases between the two germline ends. In nucleotides, the CDR3 is TGCGCCAGCAGCTTCGGGGAGGGGATTAACTATGGCTACACCTTC. This translates into CASSFGEGINYGYTF.

The chain carries TRBV27 and TRBJ1-6, with D perhaps TRBD1 (5 bases). Trimming removed 7 bases at V and 11 bases at J, with 6 bases between. The V gene's germline CDR1 is MNHEY and CDR2 SMNVEV (reference sequence). This CDR3 spans 10 amino acids. For the CDR3, the DNA is TGTGCCAGCATGGGGCCACCCCTCCACTTT. This encodes CASMGPPLHF.

V is TRBV6-6 and J is TRBJ2-1; no reliable D call. From germline, CDR1 is MNHNY and CDR2 SVGAGI (reference sequence). V was cut by 0 bases and J by 10 bases, with 13 bases left in between. This CDR3 has 14 amino acids. The CDR3 reads CASSYSVNNVEQFF. CDR3 sequence (DNA): TGTGCCAGCAGTTACTCAGTCAACAATGTAGAGCAGTTCTTC.

The CDR3 protein is CASSPGQLNYGYTF. The CDR3 DNA sequence: TGTGCCAGCAGCCCGGGACAGCTTAACTATGGCTACACCTTC. V and J are TRBV28 and TRBJ1-2; 7 bases are a match to TRBD1. Trimming at V came to 6 bases and at J to 1 base, leaving 5 bases not matched to a gene. This CDR3 region has 14 residues. Germline CDR1 MDHEN, CDR2 SYDVKM.

This chain links TRBV7-9 with TRBJ1-1; 7 bases agree with TRBD1. The CDR3 is 15 amino acids. V dropped 2 bases and J dropped 1; count of bases not matched to a gene: 4. Germline V gene data show CDR1 as SEHNR and CDR2 as FQNEAQ (reference sequence). CDR3 nucleotide sequence: TGTGCCAGCAGCTTAAAGGGGGCTGGGAACACTGAAGCTTTCTTT. Residues: CASSLKGAGNTEAFF.

This chain uses TRBV6-5 with TRBJ2-7, with 7 bases aligning to TRBD1. This CDR3 comprises 15 residues. With V trimmed by 6 bases and J by 9 bases, 17 bases remained unmatched. Germline CDR1 MNHEY, CDR2 SVGAGI. The CDR3 region has the DNA TGTGCCAGCAGCGGTTCCGAGACAGGGAGACTCGGGCAGTACTTC. It translates to CASSGSETGRLGQYF.

The chain's CDR3 is CASSLPVQETQYF. As DNA, the CDR3 is TGTGCCAGCAGCCTCCCTGTACAAGAGACCCAGTACTTC. The V gene is TRBV6-2 or TRBV6-3, the J gene TRBJ2-5; D is ambiguous. Deletions cut 6 bases from V and 2 bases from J, with 10 bases between. CDR3 size: 13 residues. From germline, CDR1 is MNHEY and CDR2 SVGEGT.